This T cell receptor beta chain was sequenced in a study of blood T cell repertoires in COVID-19. Study overall: COVID-19 samples from acute and convalescent phases originated in the United States, Italy and Spain. T cells, B-cell-depleted T cells, or PBMCs supplied cDNA or gDNA.

In the original analysis: Amplification from reference gene primers served as the basis for estimated nucleated cell counts. The table came from immunoSEQ multiplex PCR; TCRdb's copy has only in-frame clones and leaves some out. The DNA was the basis for D and trimming; V, J and clone size are from that table. The data contain some 300,000 clones, under 90% of them singletons. V was pared by 0 bases and J by 3 bases, with 4 bases of the junction left unmatched. This CDR3 has 16 residues. In germline, CDR1 is MNHEY, CDR2 SVGAGI. Enrolment of Seattle patients took place during active infection, and they were followed longitudinally.

Sequencing was performed on peripheral blood. The J gene is TRBJ2-1, the V gene TRBV6-5; 8 bases are shared with TRBD2. This TCR derives from a woman in her thirties with COVID-19, enrolled during active disease. CDR3 in amino acids: CASSYSSGGVYNEQFF. DNA for the CDR3: TGTGCCAGCAGTTACTCGTCCGGGGGGGTCTACAATGAGCAGTTCTTC.